A selection of T cell receptor beta chains follows, all from one sample in a study of T cells in Graves' hyperthyroidism and ophthalmopathy. In TCRdb, the multiplex PCR reads were re-called with MiXCR into one record per CDR3 protein. The sample comprises 350,000 to 400,000 distinct CDR3 sequences, about 15% of which are singletons, and 30% to 35% rests with the top ten. The specimen sequenced was blood. All receptors come from a woman aged 25-40 years with Graves' hyperthyroidism. CDR3s include the opening cysteine and the closing phenylalanine or tryptophan. D genes are given only for firm matches. Only some rows state a clone size, as once, few, many or a class for expanded clones.

D	size	J	V	DNA	CDR3
TRBD1	NA	TRBJ2-3	TRBV18	TGTGCCAGCTCTACAGGGGTTACGGGCACAGATACGCAGTATTTT	CASSTGVTGTDTQYF
TRBD2	many	TRBJ2-2	TRBV28	TGTGCCAGCAGTTTCTGGCTAGCGGGAGGGCCGTCTACCGGGGAGCTGTTTTTT	CASSFWLAGGPSTGELFF
NA	few	TRBJ2-5	TRBV7-2	TGTGCCAGCAGCCAAGGGACGGTTCAAGAGACCCAGTACTTC	CASSQGTVQETQYF
NA	NA	TRBJ2-7	TRBV6-1	TGTGCCAGCAGTGAAGCGCCAGGGCGTCTCTACGAGCAGTACTTC	CASSEAPGRLYEQYF
NA	few	TRBJ2-1	TRBV6-1	NA	CASSTPGVAGGAAWFF
TRBD2	NA	TRBJ2-7	TRBV3-1	TGTGCCAGCAGCCATAGACTAGCGGGAGTATCCTACGAGCAGTACTTC	CASSHRLAGVSYEQYF
NA	NA	TRBJ2-2	TRBV2	TGTGCCAGCAATAGGGGAATCGGGGAGCTGTTTTTT	CASNRGIGELFF
TRBD1	many	TRBJ2-3	TRBV28	TGTGCCAGCTGCAACCCGGGACAGGGCACAGATACGCAGTATTTT	CASCNPGQGTDTQYF
NA	many	TRBJ2-1	TRBV5-1	TGCGCCAGCAGCCAGGGCGAGCGGGCTTACAATGAGCAGTTCTTC	CASSQGERAYNEQFF
NA	many	TRBJ2-7	TRBV28	TGTGCCAGCAGTCCCACCCCAGTCTACGAGCAGTACTTC	CASSPTPVYEQYF
TRBD2	NA	TRBJ2-3	TRBV27	TGTGCCAGCAGTAAGAGAGCCGGGACTAGCGGGAGAGATACGCAGTATTTT	CASSKRAGTSGRDTQYF
NA	many	TRBJ1-1	TRBV20-1	TGCAGTGCTAGAGACCCCTTCAGGGGTGGAAACACTGAAGCTTTCTTT	CSARDPFRGGNTEAFF
NA	NA	TRBJ1-5	TRBV30	TGTGCCTGGAGTGTACGGTGGGGGAGAGTGGATCAGCCCCAGCATTTT	CAWSVRWGRVDQPQHF
TRBD2	few	TRBJ2-7	TRBV14	TGTGCCAGCAGCCAAGATCCCAGGACTAGCGGCTCCTACGAGCAGTACTTC	CASSQDPRTSGSYEQYF
NA	many	TRBJ2-2	TRBV28	TGTGCCAGCAGTTTACTGGGGGGCACCGGGGAGCTGTTTTTT	CASSLLGGTGELFF
NA	many	TRBJ1-6	TRBV5-6	TGTGCCAGCAGCTTCCGCGGGATAGGCTCACCCCTCCACTTT	CASSFRGIGSPLHF
NA	few	TRBJ1-3	TRBV15	TGTGCCACCAGCAGAGATCGGGACCCCGCCATATATTTT	CATSRDRDPAIYF
NA	NA	TRBJ1-2	TRBV5-1	TGCGCCAGCAGCGTCGAGAACAGGTTTGACTATGGCTACACCTTC	CASSVENRFDYGYTF
TRBD2	NA	TRBJ2-7	TRBV9	TGTGCCAGCAGCGCTAGCGGGAGGGACCTCTACGAGCAGTACTTC	CASSASGRDLYEQYF
NA	NA	TRBJ2-1	TRBV5-1	TGCGCCAGCAGCTTATATTACCCGGGACTTGGAGAAGGCGATGAGCAGTTCTTC	CASSLYYPGLGEGDEQFF
TRBD2	NA	TRBJ2-3	TRBV6-4	TGTGCCAGCAGTGAGTCGGGGAGGGCAGATACGCAGTATTTT	CASSESGRADTQYF
NA	NA	TRBJ1-3	TRBV10-3	TGTGCCATCAGTGGTCAGGAACCAAAGGGAAACACCATATATTTT	CAISGQEPKGNTIYF
NA	few	TRBJ2-3	TRBV30	TGTGCCTGGAGTGGGTTCGCCGTCACAGATACGCAGTATTTT	CAWSGFAVTDTQYF
NA	NA	TRBJ2-7	TRBV7-9	TGTGCCAGCAGTTCGACGGTGACCTACGAGCAGTACTTC	CASSSTVTYEQYF
TRBD2	many	TRBJ2-7	TRBV3-1	TGTGCCAGCAGCCAAGTATCCGCGGGGGGGAAAGGGCAGTACTTC	CASSQVSAGGKGQYF
NA	many	TRBJ2-5	TRBV6-1	TGTGCCAGCAGTGAAGGGGGGTCACGGGAGACCCAGTACTTC	CASSEGGSRETQYF
NA	few	TRBJ2-3	TRBV28	TGTGCCAGCAGCCCTAACTTCTTAGGCAGCACAGATACGCAGTATTTT	CASSPNFLGSTDTQYF
NA	NA	TRBJ2-7	TRBV20-1	TGCAGTGCCCCTCCAGGGCAGGATTCAGCCCAATACGAGCAGTACTTC	CSAPPGQDSAQYEQYF
NA	few	TRBJ1-2	TRBV19	TGTGCCAGTAGATCATCCGGGACATCTTACTATGGCTACACCTTC	CASRSSGTSYYGYTF
TRBD1	few	TRBJ1-1	TRBV7-2	TGTGCCAGCAGCTCTTGGACAGGGACTGAAGCTTTCTTT	CASSSWTGTEAFF
NA	few	TRBJ2-4	TRBV19	TGTGCCAGTAGTATAAGGGGGAACATTCAGTACTTC	CASSIRGNIQYF
NA	few	TRBJ1-5	TRBV6-1	TGTGCCAGCAGCGACGACAGTTTTAATCAGCCCCAGCATTTT	CASSDDSFNQPQHF
TRBD2	many	TRBJ2-5	TRBV24-1	TGTGCCACCAGTGCCCTCTCCACTAGCGCCCAAGAGACCCAGTACTTC	CATSALSTSAQETQYF
TRBD1	many	TRBJ1-2	TRBV5-1	TGCGCCAGCAGCTTCGACAGGGGGCAAAGTGGTGGCTACACCTTC	CASSFDRGQSGGYTF
NA	many	TRBJ2-1	TRBV12-3/TRBV12-4	TGTGCCAGCAGTTCCGGAGGCTCCTACAATGAGCAGTTCTTC	CASSSGGSYNEQFF
NA	many	TRBJ1-1	TRBV20-1	TGCAGTGCTAGAGATCTAAGGGACAACACTGAAGCTTTCTTT	CSARDLRDNTEAFF
TRBD1	many	TRBJ2-5	TRBV12-3/TRBV12-4	TGTGCCAGCAGTTTTAGAAGGACAGGGGTCCAAGAGACCCAGTACTTC	CASSFRRTGVQETQYF
NA	many	TRBJ2-7	TRBV28	TGTGCCAGCAGTTTTGGGGGGAGAACCTACGAGCAGTACTTC	CASSFGGRTYEQYF
NA	many	TRBJ1-4	TRBV5-4	TGTGCCAGCAGCCCCTGGGGAAGTGCTAATGAAAAACTGTTTTTT	CASSPWGSANEKLFF
NA	many	TRBJ1-2	TRBV28	TGTGCCAGCAGCTCAGGGTATGGCTACACCTTC	CASSSGYGYTF
NA	NA	TRBJ1-1	TRBV20-1	TGCAGTGCTAGCCACGCGACGAACACTGAAGCTTTCTTT	CSASHATNTEAFF
TRBD1	many	TRBJ2-7	TRBV3-1	TGTGCCAGCAGCCAGATAAGACCGGGACAGACCTACGAGCAGTACTTC	CASSQIRPGQTYEQYF
NA	NA	TRBJ2-3	TRBV28	TGTGCCAGCAGCCAAGTGGGGGGGCACACAGATACGCAGTATTTT	CASSQVGGHTDTQYF
NA	few	TRBJ1-1	TRBV4-1	TGCGCCAGCAGCCAGATTATGGTTACTGAAGCTTTCTTT	CASSQIMVTEAFF
NA	NA	TRBJ1-5	TRBV9	TGTGCCAGCAGCGTAGATCCGGGGGGGGTCCAGCCCCAGCATTTT	CASSVDPGGVQPQHF
TRBD2	NA	TRBJ2-3	TRBV29-1	TGCAGCGTACGACTAGCGTCTAGCACAGATACGCAGTATTTT	CSVRLASSTDTQYF
TRBD2	many	TRBJ2-1	TRBV28	TGTGCCAGCGCGGTAGCGGGAGGGGCTTACAATGAGCAGTTCTTC	CASAVAGGAYNEQFF
TRBD2	many	TRBJ2-1	TRBV20-1	TGCAGTGCTAGCGGGGGGACTAGCGCAAACTCCTACAATGAGCAGTTCTTC	CSASGGTSANSYNEQFF
TRBD1	many	TRBJ1-6	TRBV5-1	TGCGCCAGCAGCAACCGGACAGGGGGTAATTCACCCCTCCACTTT	CASSNRTGGNSPLHF
NA	NA	TRBJ1-1	TRBV19	TGTGCCAGTAGTATGGTACGGAACACTGAAGCTTTCTTT	CASSMVRNTEAFF
NA	NA	TRBJ2-5	TRBV19	TGTGCCACCCAAGAGACCCAGTACTTC	CATQETQYF
NA	few	TRBJ2-7	TRBV6-1	TGTGCCAGCACGTATTTAGGGGGCTACGAGCAGTACTTC	CASTYLGGYEQYF
NA	few	TRBJ1-5	TRBV19	TGTGCCAGTAGTATAGATCCGAGGGCTCGTCAGCCCCAGCATTTT	CASSIDPRARQPQHF
TRBD2	NA	TRBJ2-1	TRBV5-1	TGCGCCAGCAGCTTGGCATCTAGCGGCTCCTACAATGAGCAGTTCTTC	CASSLASSGSYNEQFF
NA	many	TRBJ1-5	TRBV6-7	TGTGCCAGCAGTTACTCGCTCCTGGGCGAGGTTCAGCCCCAGCATTTT	CASSYSLLGEVQPQHF